The 17 T cell receptor beta chains below come from one sample, sequenced in a study of regulatory T cells in long-lasting Graves disease. As to time point: newly diagnosed GD, antithyroid drugs for less than 3 months. PBMC RNA was the source of the TCR library. Building the TCR beta libraries relied on iRepertoire HTBI primers, and CDR3 regions underwent Arm-PCR. TCRdb ran MiXCR on the multiplex PCR reads and lists one entry per CDR3 protein. The sample lists hundreds of thousands of distinct CDR3 sequences, approximately 15% occurring once. These data also formed part of another study, on T cells in Graves' hyperthyroidism and ophthalmopathy.

Here the sequenced sample was peripheral blood mononuclear cells (PBMCs), taken at new diagnosis, from a patient treated with antithyroid drugs. All receptors come from a woman between 25 and 40 years old with Graves disease.

In this sample, this clonotype turned up many times. V usage is TRBV7-6 and J usage is TRBJ1-1; no firm D call. The CDR3 totals 14 residues. Germline-derived CDR1 and CDR2 are SGHVS and FNYEAQ. Trimming took 5 bases from V and 3 from J, leaving 13 bases between them. The CDR3 region has the DNA TGTGCCAGCAGCCTCCTCTCGCTCCACACTGAAGCTTTCTTT. This encodes CASSLLSLHTEAFF.

The rearrangement uses TRBV24-1 and TRBJ2-7, with 7 nucleotides matching TRBD2. J lost 6 bases, V lost 3 bases, and 10 bases had no gene match. This CDR3 is built from 15 residues. Germline V gene lookup returns CDR1 KGHDR and CDR2 SFDVKD. The CDR3 DNA sequence: TGTGCCACCAGTGATGGGGAGCGGGACTCCGCCGAGCAGTACTTC. This gives the protein CATSDGERDSAEQYF.

Regarding this clonotype: A much larger clone differs from this one at a single base, so this may be a read error. The rearrangement links TRBV28 to TRBJ2-5; perhaps TRBD1 as D (5 bases). The CDR3 length is 15 residues. The V end lost 3 bases, the J end lost 3 bases, and 14 bases lay between the germline ends. Germline V gives CDR1 MDHEN, CDR2 SYDVKM. The CDR3 DNA sequence: TGTGCCAGCAGTTTCCAGGGCAGGAGAAAAGAGACCCAGTACTTC. This codes for CASSFQGRRKETQYF.

This clonotype has at least ten counts. The V gene is TRBV12-3 or TRBV12-4, the J gene TRBJ2-1; D remains ambiguous. Trimming took off 5 bases at V and 5 bases at J, with 1 base between the two ends. This CDR3 contains 10 residues. This CDR3 is CASSHNEQFF. In DNA form, the CDR3 reads TGTGCCAGCAGTCACAATGAGCAGTTCTTC.

This clonotype appeared many times. The V call is TRBV20-1, the J call TRBJ1-2; D gene uncertain. The CDR3 runs 12 residues. Trimming took off 8 bases at V and 2 bases at J, with 12 bases between the two ends. Germline CDR1 reads DFQATT; CDR2 reads SNEGSKA (reference sequence). Written as DNA, the CDR3 is TGCAGTCCCTCGGAGGGAAACTATGGCTACACCTTC. This encodes CSPSEGNYGYTF.

This clonotype was counted at least ten times. The chain combines TRBV2 with TRBJ2-3, with TRBD1 matching 8 bases. The germline CDR1 and CDR2 sequences are SNHLY and FYNNEI. Trimming at V came to 6 bases and at J to 0 bases, leaving 2 bases not matched to a gene. This CDR3 contains 14 residues. The CDR3 spells CASRDRVSTDTQYF. CDR3 nucleotide sequence: TGTGCCAGCAGGGACAGGGTCAGCACAGATACGCAGTATTTT. Combining the CDR3 with reference TRBV2 and TRBJ2-3 gives the whole variable domain EPEVTQTPSHQVTQMGQEVILRCVPISNHLYFYWYRQILGQKVEFLVSFYNNEISEKSEIFDDQFSVERPDGSNFTLKIRSTKLEDSAMYFCASRDRVSTDTQYFGPGTRLTVL.

This clonotype was observed at least ten times. This chain joins TRBV6-5 and TRBJ2-7, with 7 nucleotides matching TRBD1. Germline CDR1 MNHEY, CDR2 SVGAGI. CDR3 length: 13 amino acids. Unmatched junction bases numbered 3, after V lost 2 bases and J lost 5 bases. CDR3 protein: CASSYQDRDEQYF. For the CDR3, the DNA is TGTGCCAGCAGTTACCAAGACAGGGACGAGCAGTACTTC.

This clonotype has at least ten counts. DNA of the CDR3: TGCAGCGTTGCGGGACAGATGAACACTGAAGCTTTCTTT. Its protein is CSVAGQMNTEAFF. The chain recombines TRBV29-1 with TRBJ1-1; 7 bases align to TRBD1. Losses at the gene ends were 4 bases for V and 0 bases for J; bases not matched to a gene: 2. This CDR3 spans 13 amino acids. Germline V CDR1 and CDR2: SQVTM, ANQGSEA.

This clonotype was observed a few times. The chain has TRBV4-1 and TRBJ2-7; possibly TRBD2 for D (6 bases). Per germline, CDR1 MGHRA and CDR2 YSYEKL. Between the trimmed V and J ends, which lost 3 bases and 1 base, there was a span of 13 bases. The CDR3 totals 15 residues. The CDR3 reads CASSHPGLGSYEQYF. Here the CDR3 DNA reads TGCGCCAGCAGCCACCCGGGACTCGGGTCCTACGAGCAGTACTTC.

This clonotype showed up just a few times. One end of the junction is discordant with germline, which a read error may explain. V is TRBV7-8 and J is TRBJ2-7; tentative D call: TRBD2 (5 bases). The germline V gene has CDR1 SGHVS and CDR2 FQNEAQ. The CDR3 loop spans 12 amino acids. For the CDR3, the DNA is TGTGCCAGCAGCCTAGCAGCCAGCGAGCAGTACTTC. Its translation is CASSLAASEQYF.

The gene calls are TRBV2 and TRBJ2-5; TRBD1 aligns across 9 bases. V was clipped by 6 bases and J by 4 bases; unmatched bases: 6. CDR1 is SNHLY and CDR2 is FYNNEI in the germline V gene. The CDR3 loop spans 14 amino acids. The DNA of the CDR3 is TGTGCCAGCAGGTCCTCGGGACAGGGAGAGACCCAGTACTTC. It is translated as CASRSSGQGETQYF.

This chain uses TRBV30 with TRBJ1-4; D uncertain. The V gene's germline CDR1 is GTSNPN and CDR2 SVGIG (reference sequence). The CDR3 has 13 amino acids. The V and J ends lost 1 base and 7 bases respectively, with 10 bases between them. CDR3: CAWSAGGGEKLFF. The CDR3 nucleotides read TGTGCCTGGAGTGCAGGAGGTGGTGAAAAACTGTTTTTT.

This clonotype was detected ten times or more. The rearrangement uses TRBV11-1 and TRBJ1-1, with D perhaps matching TRBD1 (5 bases). The CDR3 contains 18 residues. V lost 4 bases and J 4 bases, leaving 25 bases between the germline ends. In germline, CDR1 is SGHAT, CDR2 FQDESV (reference sequence). The CDR3 region has the DNA TGTGCCAGCAGCTCCCTGGGGGGTGTCAGGAGCAGCCCCACTGAAGCTTTCTTT. Its protein is CASSSLGGVRSSPTEAFF. Full variable domain (missing parts from reference TRBV11-1 and TRBJ1-1): EAEVAQSPRYKITEKSQAVAFWCDPISGHATLYWYRQILGQGPELLVQFQDESVVDDSQLPKDRFSAERLKGVDSTLKIQPAELGDSAMYLCASSSLGGVRSSPTEAFFGQGTRLTVV.

V and J are TRBV28 and TRBJ1-6; TRBD1 aligns across 8 bases. This CDR3 is built from 15 residues. Germline trimming cut 5 bases from V and 9 bases from J; bases unmatched to any gene: 9. Germline V gives CDR1 MDHEN, CDR2 SYDVKM. The CDR3 nucleotides are TGTGCCAGCAGTCCCTTCGACAGGGGTGGTTCACCCCTCCACTTT. This translates into CASSPFDRGGSPLHF.

The chain is built from TRBV20-1 and TRBJ1-2, with TRBD1 matching over 8 bases. Germline trimming cut 5 bases from V and 5 bases from J; bases unmatched to any gene: 7. CDR1 is DFQATT and CDR2 is SNEGSKA in the germline V gene (reference sequence). CDR3 length equals 13 residues. The CDR3 bases are TGCAGTGCTCCCGGGACAGGCTTATATGGCTACACCTTC. This translates into CSAPGTGLYGYTF.

This clonotype was observed at least ten times. This sequence joins TRBV2 and TRBJ2-1; 7 bases align to TRBD2. This CDR3 has 17 residues. V trimming: 6 bases; J trimming: 15 bases; junction bases outside the gene matches: 26. Per the germline V gene, CDR1 is SNHLY and CDR2 is FYNNEI. CDR3 protein: CASRGREVISGRRTAFF. Here the CDR3 DNA reads TGTGCCAGCAGGGGGAGGGAGGTGATCAGCGGTAGGCGGACCGCGTTCTTC.

The V gene is TRBV20-1, the J gene TRBJ1-1; TRBD1 aligns across 7 bases. V dropped 6 bases and J dropped 0; count of bases not matched to a gene: 7. Germline V CDR1 and CDR2: DFQATT, SNEGSKA (reference sequence). CDR3 length: 14 amino acids. This CDR3 is CSASEGTVNTEAFF. Written as DNA, the CDR3 is TGCAGTGCCTCGGAGGGGACAGTGAACACTGAAGCTTTCTTT.